Below are 4 T cell receptor beta chains sequenced from a single sample in a study of high-grade serous ovarian cancer treatment subgroups (dated by TCRdb to the early 2020s). Tumor samples were obtained before definitive surgery or chemotherapy. Libraries were constructed by the immunoSEQ multiplex PCR assay. The immuneACCESS repertoire file appears here via TCRdb, limited to in-frame rearrangements. These files lack a portion of the clones; in checked studies, under half of the deficit traces to unresolved V genes, and the cause of the others is not known. The sample table shows about 10,000 clones, and 68% are seen once. Clones ranked in the top ten supply 4.1% of the sample. Sequenced sample: tumor tissue. The source is a human donor with high-grade serous ovarian cancer.

A few counts support this clone. The rearrangement joins TRBV28 to TRBJ2-1, with D possibly called TRBD1 or TRBD2 (5 bases each). V lost 7 bases to trimming and J lost 1 base, with 11 bases between them. The CDR3 contains 14 residues. Germline CDR1 and CDR2: MDHEN and SYDVKM. The CDR3 DNA reads TGTGCCAGCACTTCGGGACCTTCCTACAATGAGCAGTTCTTC. Residues: CASTSGPSYNEQFF.

The gene calls are TRBV11-3 and TRBJ1-1; D perhaps matches TRBD1 (6 bases). Per the germline V gene, CDR1 is SGHNT and CDR2 is YENEEA. The CDR3 length is 14 residues. The V gene lost 5 bases and the J gene lost 3 bases, with 13 bases spanning the gap. CDR3 loop: CASSLREGDTEAFF. CDR3 sequence (DNA): TGTGCCAGCAGCCTAAGGGAGGGGGACACTGAAGCTTTCTTT. The entire variable domain, with the rest obtained from reference TRBV11-3 and TRBJ1-1, is as follows: EAGVVQSPRYKIIEKKQPVAFWCNPISGHNTLYWYLQNLGQGPELLIRYENEEAVDDSQLPKDRFSAERLKGVDSTLKIQPAELGDSAVYLCASSLREGDTEAFFGQGTRLTVV.

The chain recombines TRBV27 with TRBJ2-6; D is unclear. The CDR3 loop spans 17 amino acids. Germline V gene sequence: CDR1 MNHEY, CDR2 SMNVEV (reference sequence). V was trimmed by 1 base and J by 0 bases, leaving 10 bases between them. CDR3 region: CASSLLQQFSGANVLTF. The CDR3 region has the DNA TGTGCCAGCAGTTTATTACAACAGTTCTCTGGGGCCAACGTCCTGACTTTC.

This rearrangement joins TRBV28 to TRBJ1-1; possibly TRBD1 for D (5 bases). Germline V lookup: CDR1 MDHEN, CDR2 SYDVKM. Trimming left V 4 bases short and J 6 bases short, with 18 bases between. The CDR3 covers 15 residues. CDR3 nucleotide sequence: TGTGCCAGCAGTTCCCCGCGTGGGGCGAGGGCTGAAGCTTTCTTT. Translating it yields CASSSPRGARAEAFF.